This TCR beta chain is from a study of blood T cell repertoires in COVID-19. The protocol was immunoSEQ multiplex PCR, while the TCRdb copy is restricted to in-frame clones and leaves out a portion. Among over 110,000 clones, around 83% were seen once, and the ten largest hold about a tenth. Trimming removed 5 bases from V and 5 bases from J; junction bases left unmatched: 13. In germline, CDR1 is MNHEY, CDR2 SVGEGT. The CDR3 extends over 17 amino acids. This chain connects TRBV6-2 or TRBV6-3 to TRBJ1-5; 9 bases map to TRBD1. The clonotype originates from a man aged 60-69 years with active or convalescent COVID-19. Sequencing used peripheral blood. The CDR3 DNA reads TGTGCCAGCAGTATACCGGGACAGGGTGTAGTCTATCAGCCCCAGCATTTT. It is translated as CASSIPGQGVVYQPQHF.